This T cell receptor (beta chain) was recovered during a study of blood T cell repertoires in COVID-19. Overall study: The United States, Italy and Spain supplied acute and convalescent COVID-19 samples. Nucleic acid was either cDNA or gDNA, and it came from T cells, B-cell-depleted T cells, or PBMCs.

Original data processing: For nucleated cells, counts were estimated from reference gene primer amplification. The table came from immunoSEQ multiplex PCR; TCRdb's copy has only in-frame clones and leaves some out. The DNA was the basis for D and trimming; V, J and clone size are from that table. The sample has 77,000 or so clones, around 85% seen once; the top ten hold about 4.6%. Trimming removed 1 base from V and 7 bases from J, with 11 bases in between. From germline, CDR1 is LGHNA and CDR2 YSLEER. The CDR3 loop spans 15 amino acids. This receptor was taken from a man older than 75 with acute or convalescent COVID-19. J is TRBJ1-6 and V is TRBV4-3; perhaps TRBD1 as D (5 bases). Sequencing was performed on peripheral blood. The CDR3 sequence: CASSQGGGGNSPLHF. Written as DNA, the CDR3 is TGCGCCAGCAGCCAAGGGGGGGGAGGGAATTCACCCCTCCACTTT.